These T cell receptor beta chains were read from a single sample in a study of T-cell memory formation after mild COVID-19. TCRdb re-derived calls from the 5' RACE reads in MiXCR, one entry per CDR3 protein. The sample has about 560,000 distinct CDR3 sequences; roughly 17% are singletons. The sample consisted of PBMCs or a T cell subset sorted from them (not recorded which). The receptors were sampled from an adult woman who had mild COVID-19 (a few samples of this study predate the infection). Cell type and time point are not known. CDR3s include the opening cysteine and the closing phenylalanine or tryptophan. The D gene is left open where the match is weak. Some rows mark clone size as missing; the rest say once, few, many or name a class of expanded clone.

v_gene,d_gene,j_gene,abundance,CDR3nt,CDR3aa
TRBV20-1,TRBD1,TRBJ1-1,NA,TGCAGTGCTATGGACAGGGGGTCGACTGAAGCTTTCTTT,CSAMDRGSTEAFF
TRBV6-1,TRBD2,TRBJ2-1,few,TGTGCCAGCAGTGAAAACCCGGGGGGTACCTACAATGAGCAGTTCTTC,CASSENPGGTYNEQFF
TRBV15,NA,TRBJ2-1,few,TGTGCCACCAGCAGAGATAAAGGAGGGACTCCCTCCTACAATGAGCAGTTCTTC,CATSRDKGGTPSYNEQFF
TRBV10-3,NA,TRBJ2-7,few,TGTGCCATCAGTGAGCCCATGGAGAATAATTACGAGCAGTACTTC,CAISEPMENNYEQYF
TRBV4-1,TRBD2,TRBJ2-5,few,TGCGCCAGCAGCCAAAGAGAGCGGGGGGGCTCGGAGACCCAGTACTTC,CASSQRERGGSETQYF
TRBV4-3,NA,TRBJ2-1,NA,TGCGCCAGCAGCCAAGTTATAGCTCGAGACAGATCCTACAATGAGCAGTTCTTC,CASSQVIARDRSYNEQFF
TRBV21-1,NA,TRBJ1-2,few,TGTGCCAGCAGGAATGGGTGGGACCTCTATGGCTACACCTTC,CASRNGWDLYGYTF
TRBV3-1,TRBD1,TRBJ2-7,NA,TGTGCCAGCAGCCAATCCCTGGGCTCGGGACAGGGTGGAGTAGAGCAGTACTTC,CASSQSLGSGQGGVEQYF
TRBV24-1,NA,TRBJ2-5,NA,TGTGCCACCAGTGATACCCTAGCGACTGTGGAGACCCAGTACTTC,CATSDTLATVETQYF
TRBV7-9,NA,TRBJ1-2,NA,TGTGCCAGCAGCACCTACCCAGGGCGGGGGAACAGTGGCTACACCTTC,CASSTYPGRGNSGYTF
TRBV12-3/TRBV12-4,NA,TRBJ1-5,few,TGTGCCAGCAGTTTAGCCGCCGTGGAATCTGATCAGCCCCAGCATTTT,CASSLAAVESDQPQHF
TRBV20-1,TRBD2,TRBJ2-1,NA,TGCAGTGCTAGACCAGCGGGAGTCTCTCCCACTGAGCAGTTCTTC,CSARPAGVSPTEQFF
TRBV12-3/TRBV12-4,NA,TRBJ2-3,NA,TGTGCCAGCAGTTTATTCGGGGTTAGTCGTTCCGATACGCAGTATTTT,CASSLFGVSRSDTQYF
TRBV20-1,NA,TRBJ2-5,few,TGCAGTGCTAGGGCACAGGGTGAGACCCAGTACTTC,CSARAQGETQYF
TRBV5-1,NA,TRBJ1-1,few,TGCGCCAGCAGCGAGACAGGTTATGAAGCTTTCTTT,CASSETGYEAFF
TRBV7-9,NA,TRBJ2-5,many,TGTGCCAGCAGCTTAGTGGGTCGAGAGACCCAGTACTTC,CASSLVGRETQYF
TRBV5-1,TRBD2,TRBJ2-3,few,TGCGCCAGCAGCTTGGGATTTAGCGGGAGCCCATCAGATACGCAGTATTTT,CASSLGFSGSPSDTQYF
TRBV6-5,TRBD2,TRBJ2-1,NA,TGTGCCAGCAGGCCTCGACTAGCCAATGAGCAGTTATTC,CASRPRLANEQLF
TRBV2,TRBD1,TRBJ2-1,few,TGTGCCAGCAGCGCCGGGACAGGGAGTGAGCAGTTCTTC,CASSAGTGSEQFF
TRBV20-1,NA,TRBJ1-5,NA,TGCAGTGCGGGGCGCACGTCGGGCAATCAGCCCCAGCATTTT,CSAGRTSGNQPQHF
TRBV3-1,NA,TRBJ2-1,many,TGTGCCAGTCGCAGGGGATACAATGAGCAGTTCTTC,CASRRGYNEQFF
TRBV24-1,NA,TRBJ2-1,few,TGTGCCACCAGTGATTTGGGGGTCAATGAGCAGTTCTTC,CATSDLGVNEQFF
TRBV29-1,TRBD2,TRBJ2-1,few,TGCAGCGTTGAACAGGCTAGCGGGAGGGCGGGGCAGTTCTTC,CSVEQASGRAGQFF
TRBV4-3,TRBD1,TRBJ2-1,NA,TGCGCCAGCAGCGTACAGGGGCGCGGGAATGAGCAGTTCTTC,CASSVQGRGNEQFF
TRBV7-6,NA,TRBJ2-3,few,TGTGCCAGCAGCTTAGCGGTGTGGGGGCGCACAGATACGCAGTATTTT,CASSLAVWGRTDTQYF
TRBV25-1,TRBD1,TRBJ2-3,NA,TGTGCCAGCAGGGGAACTAGGACAGGGGAAACAGATACGCAGTATTTT,CASRGTRTGETDTQYF
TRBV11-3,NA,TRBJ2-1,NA,TGTGCCAGCAGCTTAGGCCTTGCCTCATTTCCAGGCGAGCGGTTCTTC,CASSLGLASFPGERFF
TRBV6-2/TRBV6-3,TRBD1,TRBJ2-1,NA,TGTGCCAGCGATCCGGGACAGGGACGAGGGAGCCCTTCCTACAATGAGCAGTTCTTC,CASDPGQGRGSPSYNEQFF
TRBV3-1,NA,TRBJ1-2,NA,TGTGCCAGCACCCCGAAGGGAGGGATCGGGGCTAACTATGGCTACACCTTC,CASTPKGGIGANYGYTF
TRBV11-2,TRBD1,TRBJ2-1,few,TGTGCCAGCAGCGTCAGGACCGGGACAGCTAACAATGAGCAGTTCTTC,CASSVRTGTANNEQFF
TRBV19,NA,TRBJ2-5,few,TGTGCCAGTAGTATAGCGGAGGACCAGTACTTC,CASSIAEDQYF